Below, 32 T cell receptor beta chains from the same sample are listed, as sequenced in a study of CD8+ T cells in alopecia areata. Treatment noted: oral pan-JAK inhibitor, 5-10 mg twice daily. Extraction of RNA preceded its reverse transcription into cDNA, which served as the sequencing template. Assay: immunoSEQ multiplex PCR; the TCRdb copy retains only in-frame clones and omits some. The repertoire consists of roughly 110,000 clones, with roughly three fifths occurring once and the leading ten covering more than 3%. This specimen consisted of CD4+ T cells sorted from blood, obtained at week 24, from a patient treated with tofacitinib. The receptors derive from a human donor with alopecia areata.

DNA for the CDR3: TGTGCCTGGAGTCACGGGGGGGGAGCAGATACGCAGTATTTT. It encodes CAWSHGGGADTQYF. This chain uses TRBV30 with TRBJ2-3, with 8 bases that match TRBD2. J gave up 4 bases and V 2 bases, and 5 bases lay outside the gene matches. The CDR3 sequence is 14 residues long. The V gene's germline CDR1 is GTSNPN and CDR2 SVGIG (reference sequence).

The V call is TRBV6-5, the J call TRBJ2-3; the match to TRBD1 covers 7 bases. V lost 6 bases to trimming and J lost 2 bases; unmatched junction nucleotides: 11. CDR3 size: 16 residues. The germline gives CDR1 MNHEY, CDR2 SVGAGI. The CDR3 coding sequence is TGTGCCAGCAGGTACACACGACAGGGATTCACAGATACGCAGTATTTT. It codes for CASRYTRQGFTDTQYF.

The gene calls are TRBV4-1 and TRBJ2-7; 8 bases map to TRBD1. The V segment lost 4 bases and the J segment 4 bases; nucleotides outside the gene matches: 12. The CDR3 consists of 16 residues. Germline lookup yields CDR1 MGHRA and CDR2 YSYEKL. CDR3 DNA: TGCGCCAGCAGCCCCCGGGGCGGGACAGGCCATTACGAGCAGTACTTC. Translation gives CASSPRGGTGHYEQYF.

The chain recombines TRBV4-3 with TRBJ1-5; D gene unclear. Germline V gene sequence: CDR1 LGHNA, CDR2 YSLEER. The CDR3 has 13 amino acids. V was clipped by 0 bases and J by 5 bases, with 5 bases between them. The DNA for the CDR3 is TGCGCCAGCAGCCAAGATCGGGATCAGCCCCAGCATTTT. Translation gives CASSQDRDQPQHF.

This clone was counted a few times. The CDR3 DNA sequence: TGTGCCAGCAGTGGGGGCGATAGAACACGACAGTTCTTC. The encoded protein is CASSGGDRTRQFF. The chain is built from TRBV2 and TRBJ2-1; weak D call: TRBD1 (5 bases). Trimming took off 4 bases at V and 13 bases at J, with 17 bases between the two ends. Looked up from germline, CDR1 is SNHLY and CDR2 is FYNNEI. The CDR3 runs to 13 residues.

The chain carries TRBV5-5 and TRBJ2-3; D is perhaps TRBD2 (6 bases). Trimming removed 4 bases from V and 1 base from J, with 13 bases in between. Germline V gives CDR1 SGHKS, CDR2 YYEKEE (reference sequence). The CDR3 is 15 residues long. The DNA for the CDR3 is TGTGCCAGCAGCCCGGGACTTGACGGCACAGATACGCAGTATTTT. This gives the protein CASSPGLDGTDTQYF.

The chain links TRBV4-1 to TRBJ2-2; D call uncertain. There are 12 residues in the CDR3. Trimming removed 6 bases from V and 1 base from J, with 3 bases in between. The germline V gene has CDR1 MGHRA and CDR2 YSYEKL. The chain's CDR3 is CASSKNTGELFF. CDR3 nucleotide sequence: TGCGCCAGCAGTAAGAACACCGGGGAGCTGTTTTTT.

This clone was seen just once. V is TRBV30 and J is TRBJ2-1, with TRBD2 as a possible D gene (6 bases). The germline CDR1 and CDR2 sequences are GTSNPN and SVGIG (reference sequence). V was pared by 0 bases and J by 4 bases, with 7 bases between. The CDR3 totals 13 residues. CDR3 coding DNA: TGTGCCTGGAGTGTCGGGACTTACAATGAGCAGTTCTTC. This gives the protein CAWSVGTYNEQFF.

The CDR3 protein is CASSLGTGKTYEQYF. The CDR3 nucleotides are TGTGCCAGCAGCTTAGGGACAGGGAAAACCTACGAGCAGTACTTC. The chain links TRBV7-2 to TRBJ2-7, with TRBD1 matching 8 bases. V was clipped by 1 base and J by 2 bases; unmatched bases: 4. The CDR3 length is 15 residues. CDR1 is SGHTA, CDR2 FQGNSA, per germline.

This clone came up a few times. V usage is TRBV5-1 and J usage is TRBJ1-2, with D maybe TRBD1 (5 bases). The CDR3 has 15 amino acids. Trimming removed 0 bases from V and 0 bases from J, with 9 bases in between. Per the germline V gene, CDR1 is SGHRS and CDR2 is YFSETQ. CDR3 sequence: CASSLGGAPNYGYTF. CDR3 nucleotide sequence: TGCGCCAGCAGCTTGGGAGGGGCACCTAACTATGGCTACACCTTC.

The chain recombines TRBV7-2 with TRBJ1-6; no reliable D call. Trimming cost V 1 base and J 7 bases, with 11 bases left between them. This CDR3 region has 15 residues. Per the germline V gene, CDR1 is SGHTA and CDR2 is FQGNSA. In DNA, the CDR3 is TGTGCCAGCAGCTTAGGATCGCAGATGAATTCACCCCTCCACTTT. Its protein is CASSLGSQMNSPLHF.

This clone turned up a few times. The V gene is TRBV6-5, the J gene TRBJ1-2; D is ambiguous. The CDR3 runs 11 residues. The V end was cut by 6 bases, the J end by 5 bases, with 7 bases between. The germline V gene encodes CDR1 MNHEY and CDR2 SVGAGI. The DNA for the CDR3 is TGTGCCAGCAGCGGGGTATATGGCTACACCTTC. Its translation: CASSGVYGYTF.

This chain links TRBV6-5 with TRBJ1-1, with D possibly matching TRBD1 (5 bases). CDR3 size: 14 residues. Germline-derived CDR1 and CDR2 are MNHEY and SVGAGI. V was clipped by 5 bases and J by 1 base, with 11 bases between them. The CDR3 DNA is TGTGCCAGCAGTCTGGGGCATACGAACACTGAAGCTTTCTTT. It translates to CASSLGHTNTEAFF.

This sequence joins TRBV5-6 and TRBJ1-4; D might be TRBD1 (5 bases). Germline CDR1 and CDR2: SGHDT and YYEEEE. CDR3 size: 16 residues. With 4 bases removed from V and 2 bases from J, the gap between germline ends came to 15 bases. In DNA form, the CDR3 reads TGTGCCAGCAGCCCAGCAGACAGTCCCACTAATGAAAAACTGTTTTTT. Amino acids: CASSPADSPTNEKLFF.

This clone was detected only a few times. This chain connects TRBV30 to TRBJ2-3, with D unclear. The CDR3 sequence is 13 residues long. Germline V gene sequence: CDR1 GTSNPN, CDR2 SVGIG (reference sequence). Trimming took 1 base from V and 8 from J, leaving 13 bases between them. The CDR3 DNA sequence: TGTGCCTGGAGTGGGGGTCTTGATACTACGCAGTATTTT. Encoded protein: CAWSGGLDTTQYF.

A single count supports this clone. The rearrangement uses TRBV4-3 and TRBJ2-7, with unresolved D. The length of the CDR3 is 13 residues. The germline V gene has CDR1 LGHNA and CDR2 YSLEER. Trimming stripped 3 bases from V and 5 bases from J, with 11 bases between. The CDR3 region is CASSQNFRDEQYF. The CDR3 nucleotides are TGCGCCAGCAGCCAGAACTTCCGGGACGAGCAGTACTTC.

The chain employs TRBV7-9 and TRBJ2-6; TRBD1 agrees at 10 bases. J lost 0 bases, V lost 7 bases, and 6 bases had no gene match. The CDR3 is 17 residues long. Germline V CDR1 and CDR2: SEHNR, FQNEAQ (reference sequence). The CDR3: CASNPGQGFSGANVLTF. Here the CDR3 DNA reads TGTGCCAGCAACCCGGGACAGGGGTTCTCTGGGGCCAACGTCCTGACTTTC.

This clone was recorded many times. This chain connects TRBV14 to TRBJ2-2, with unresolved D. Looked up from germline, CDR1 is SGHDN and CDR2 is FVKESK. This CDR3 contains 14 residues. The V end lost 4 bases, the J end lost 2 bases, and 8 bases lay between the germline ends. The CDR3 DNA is TGTGCCAGCAGCCCTACACTAAACACCGGGGAGCTGTTTTTT. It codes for CASSPTLNTGELFF.

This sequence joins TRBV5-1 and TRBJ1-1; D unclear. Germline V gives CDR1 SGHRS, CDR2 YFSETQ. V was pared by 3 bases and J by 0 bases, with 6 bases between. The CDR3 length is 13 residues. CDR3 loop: CASSSDLNTEAFF. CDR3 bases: TGCGCCAGCAGCTCGGACTTGAACACTGAAGCTTTCTTT.

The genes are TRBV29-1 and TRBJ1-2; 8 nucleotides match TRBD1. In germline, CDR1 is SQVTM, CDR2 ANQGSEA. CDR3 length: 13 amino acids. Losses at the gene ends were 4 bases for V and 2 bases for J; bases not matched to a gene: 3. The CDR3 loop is CSVVPGGNYGYTF. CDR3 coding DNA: TGCAGCGTTGTACCAGGGGGCAACTATGGCTACACCTTC.

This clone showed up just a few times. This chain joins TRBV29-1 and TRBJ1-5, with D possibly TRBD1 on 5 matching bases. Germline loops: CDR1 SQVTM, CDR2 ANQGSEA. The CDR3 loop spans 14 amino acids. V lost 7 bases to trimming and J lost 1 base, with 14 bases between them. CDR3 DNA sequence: TGCAGCGCGAGTGGGGGTTCGAGCAATCAGCCCCAGCATTTT. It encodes CSASGGSSNQPQHF.

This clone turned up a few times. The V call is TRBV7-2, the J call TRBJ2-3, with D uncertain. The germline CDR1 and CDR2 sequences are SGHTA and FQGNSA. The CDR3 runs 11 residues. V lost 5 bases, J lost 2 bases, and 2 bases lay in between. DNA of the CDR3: TGTGCCAGCAGCCCCACAGATACGCAGTATTTT. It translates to CASSPTDTQYF.

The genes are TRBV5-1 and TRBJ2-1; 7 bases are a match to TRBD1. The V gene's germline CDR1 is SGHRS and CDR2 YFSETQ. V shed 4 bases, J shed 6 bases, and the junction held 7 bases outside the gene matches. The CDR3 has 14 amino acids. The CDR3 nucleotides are TGCGCCAGCAGCCGGGTGGGGGACAGCAATGAGCAGTTCTTC. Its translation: CASSRVGDSNEQFF.

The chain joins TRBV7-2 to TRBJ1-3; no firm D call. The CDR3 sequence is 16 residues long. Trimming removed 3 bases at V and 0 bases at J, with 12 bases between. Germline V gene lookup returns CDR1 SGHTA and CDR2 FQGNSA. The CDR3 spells CASSFETLSSGNTIYF. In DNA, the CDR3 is TGTGCCAGCAGCTTCGAGACTCTGAGCTCTGGAAACACCATATATTTT. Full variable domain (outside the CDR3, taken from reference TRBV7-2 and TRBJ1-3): GAGVSQSPSNKVTEKGKDVELRCDPISGHTALYWYRQSLGQGLEFLIYFQGNSAPDKSGLPSDRFSAERTGGSVSTLTIQRTQQEDSAVYLCASSFETLSSGNTIYFGEGSWLTVV.

DNA of the CDR3: TGTGCCAGCAGCTTTACCCGGGACACCGGGGAGCTGTTTTTT. Translating it yields CASSFTRDTGELFF. The chain couples TRBV7-2 to TRBJ2-2; no firm D call. Germline V gene data show CDR1 as SGHTA and CDR2 as FQGNSA. V was pared by 3 bases and J by 3 bases, with 8 bases between. This CDR3 region has 14 residues.

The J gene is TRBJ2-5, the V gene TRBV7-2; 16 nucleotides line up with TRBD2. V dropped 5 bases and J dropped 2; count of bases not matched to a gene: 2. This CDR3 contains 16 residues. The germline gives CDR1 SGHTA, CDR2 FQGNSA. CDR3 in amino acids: CASSPGLAGGQETQYF. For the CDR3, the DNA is TGTGCCAGCAGCCCGGGACTAGCGGGGGGGCAAGAGACCCAGTACTTC.

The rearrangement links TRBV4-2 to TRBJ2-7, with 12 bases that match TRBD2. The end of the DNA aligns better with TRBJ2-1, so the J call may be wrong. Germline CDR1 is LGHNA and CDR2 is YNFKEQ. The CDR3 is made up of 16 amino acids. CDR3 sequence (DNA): TGTGCCAGCAGCCAGCAGCTAGCGGGGGGGCATAATGAGCAGTTCTTC. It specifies CASSQQLAGGHNEQFF.

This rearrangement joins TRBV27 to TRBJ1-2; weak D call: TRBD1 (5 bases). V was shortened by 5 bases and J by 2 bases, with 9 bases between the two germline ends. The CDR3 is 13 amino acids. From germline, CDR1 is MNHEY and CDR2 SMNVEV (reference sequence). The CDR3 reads CASSTDRNYGYTF. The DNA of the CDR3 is TGTGCCAGCAGTACAGACAGAAACTATGGCTACACCTTC.

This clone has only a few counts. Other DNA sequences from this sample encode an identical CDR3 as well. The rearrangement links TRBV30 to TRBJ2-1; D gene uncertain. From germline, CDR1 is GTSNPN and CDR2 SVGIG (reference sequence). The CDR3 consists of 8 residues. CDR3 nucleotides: TGTGCATACAATGAGCAGTTCTTC. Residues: CAYNEQFF.

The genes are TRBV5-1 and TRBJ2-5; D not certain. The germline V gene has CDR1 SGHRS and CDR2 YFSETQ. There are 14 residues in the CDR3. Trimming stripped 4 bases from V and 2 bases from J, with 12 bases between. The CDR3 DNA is TGCGCCAGCAGCCCTATGGGTCGGCAAGAGACCCAGTACTTC. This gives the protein CASSPMGRQETQYF.

Here the CDR3 reads CSVARDPSTDTQYF. DNA of the CDR3: TGCAGCGTTGCCCGGGACCCTAGCACAGATACGCAGTATTTT. The genes are TRBV29-1 and TRBJ2-3; D may correspond to TRBD1 or TRBD2 (5 bases each). The germline gives CDR1 SQVTM, CDR2 ANQGSEA. The V end lost 4 bases, the J end lost 0 bases, and 11 bases lay between the germline ends. The CDR3 runs 14 residues.

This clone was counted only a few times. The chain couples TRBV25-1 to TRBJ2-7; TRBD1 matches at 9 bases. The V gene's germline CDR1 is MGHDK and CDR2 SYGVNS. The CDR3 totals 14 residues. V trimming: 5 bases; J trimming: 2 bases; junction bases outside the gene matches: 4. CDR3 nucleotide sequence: TGTGCCAGCAGTCCCCGACAGGGGGCCTACGAGCAGTACTTC. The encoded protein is CASSPRQGAYEQYF.